What follows are 26 T cell receptor beta chains derived from one specimen sequenced in a study of regulatory T cells in long-lasting Graves disease. Arm-PCR of CDR3 regions with iRepertoire HTBI primers generated TCR beta libraries. TCRdb used MiXCR to reprocess the multiplex PCR reads, holding one entry per CDR3 protein. The top ten clones hold 25% of a sample with about 530,000 distinct CDR3 sequences, around 16% of them seen once. Time point denoted: newly diagnosed GD, antithyroid drugs for less than 3 months. PBMCs were the source of the RNA used for TCR sequencing. The data also belong to a second study, concerning T cells in Graves' hyperthyroidism and ophthalmopathy.

The sample consisted of peripheral blood mononuclear cells (PBMCs), taken at new diagnosis, from a patient treated with antithyroid drugs. The receptor source for this set is a woman aged 35 to 59 with Graves disease.

The J gene is TRBJ2-2, the V gene TRBV30; no firm D call. V was trimmed by 4 bases and J by 4 bases, leaving 7 bases between them. The CDR3 is made up of 12 amino acids. From germline, CDR1 is GTSNPN and CDR2 SVGIG (reference sequence). The CDR3 loop reads CAWKVGTGELFF. CDR3 DNA sequence: TGTGCCTGGAAGGTTGGCACCGGGGAGCTGTTTTTT.

J is TRBJ1-2 and V is TRBV25-1; TRBD1 might be the D (5 bases). The V gene lost 1 base and the J gene lost 9 bases, with 21 bases spanning the gap. This CDR3 spans 16 amino acids. Germline V gene data show CDR1 as MGHDK and CDR2 as SYGVNS. The CDR3 spells CASSEFLITGPRSYTF. CDR3 DNA sequence: TGTGCCAGCAGTGAATTCCTTATTACAGGTCCCCGGAGCTACACCTTC.

At least ten counts were recorded for this clonotype. This chain connects TRBV12-5 to TRBJ2-3; D ambiguous. The CDR3 is 11 amino acids. Deletions cut 7 bases from V and 2 bases from J, with 4 bases between. In germline, CDR1 is LGHNT, CDR2 FRNRAP. CDR3 DNA: TGTGCTAGTGCGGCCACAGATACGCAGTATTTT. It yields the protein CASAATDTQYF.

This clonotype was seen repeatedly, ten times or more. V is TRBV7-8 and J is TRBJ2-1; 8 bases fit TRBD2. V lost 7 bases and J lost 10; bases outside the gene matches: 15. The germline V gene encodes CDR1 SGHVS and CDR2 FQNEAQ. The CDR3 runs to 15 residues. CDR3 nucleotides: TGTGCCAGCACCTCCGGGGCGGCGGGGGGTTGGGAGCAGTTCTTC. This gives the protein CASTSGAAGGWEQFF.

This clonotype was detected ten times or more. CDR3 residues: CASSQDRESSYEQYF. The CDR3 DNA reads TGCGCCAGCAGCCAGGACAGGGAAAGCTCCTACGAGCAGTACTTC. This chain joins TRBV5-1 and TRBJ2-7, with 8 bases lining up with TRBD1. J was trimmed by 0 bases and V by 4 bases; bases with no gene match: 6. The length of the CDR3 is 15 residues. Germline CDR1 reads SGHRS; CDR2 reads YFSETQ.

The V call is TRBV11-3, the J call TRBJ1-1; tentative D call: TRBD1 (5 bases). V was clipped by 0 bases and J by 10 bases, with 15 bases between them. The V gene's germline CDR1 is SGHNT and CDR2 YENEEA. The CDR3 spans 14 residues. The DNA of the CDR3 is TGTGCCAGCAGCTTAGACAGGGAAAGTTCCGGAGCTTTCTTT. This gives the protein CASSLDRESSGAFF. Together with reference TRBV11-3 and TRBJ1-1, the CDR3 gives the full variable domain: EAGVVQSPRYKIIEKKQPVAFWCNPISGHNTLYWYLQNLGQGPELLIRYENEEAVDDSQLPKDRFSAERLKGVDSTLKIQPAELGDSAVYLCASSLDRESSGAFFGQGTRLTVV.

This clonotype was seen more than once but under ten times. J is TRBJ2-3 and V is TRBV3-1, with 8 bases matching TRBD2. This CDR3 spans 16 amino acids. V trimming: 4 bases; J trimming: 2 bases; junction bases outside the gene matches: 8. Germline CDR1 LGHDT, CDR2 YNNKEL (reference sequence). CDR3 sequence: CASSPSGGGLTDTQYF. The DNA of the CDR3 is TGTGCCAGCAGCCCCTCCGGGGGGGGCCTCACAGATACGCAGTATTTT.

This clonotype was found many times. The chain joins TRBV28 to TRBJ2-1, with D possibly matching TRBD2 (5 bases). The CDR3 covers 16 residues. In germline, CDR1 is MDHEN, CDR2 SYDVKM. Trimming pared 2 bases from V and 4 bases from J, leaving 15 bases between. The CDR3 sequence is CASSLGGSGQYNEQFF. CDR3 DNA sequence: TGTGCCAGCAGTTTAGGTGGGAGTGGGCAGTACAATGAGCAGTTCTTC.

This clonotype occurred a few times. The chain links TRBV6-1 to TRBJ1-4, with TRBD1 identical over 9 bases. From germline, CDR1 is MNHNS and CDR2 SASEGT. V was clipped by 8 bases and J by 2 bases; unmatched bases: 12. CDR3 length: 17 residues. The CDR3 region is CASSSRGQGSTNEKLFF. For the CDR3, the DNA is TGTGCCAGCTCTTCGAGGGGACAGGGATCGACTAATGAAAAACTGTTTTTT.

This clonotype was counted many times. The chain couples TRBV12-3 or TRBV12-4 to TRBJ1-5; D ambiguous. This CDR3 has 15 residues. V lost 7 bases and J lost 1, with 14 bases in between. The CDR3 DNA sequence: TGTGCCAGCAACTTAGACATTACCAGCAATCAGCCCCAGCATTTT. Its translation: CASNLDITSNQPQHF.

This clonotype was seen only a few times. The J gene is TRBJ1-1, the V gene TRBV5-1, with unresolved D. The ends were cut back, 0 bases at V and 3 bases at J, with 6 bases in the middle. Looked up from germline, CDR1 is SGHRS and CDR2 is YFSETQ. The CDR3 contains 13 residues. The CDR3: CASSLGSHTEAFF. Written as DNA, the CDR3 is TGCGCCAGCAGCTTGGGGAGTCACACTGAAGCTTTCTTT.

In its sample, this clonotype was seen a few times. The chain links TRBV5-1 to TRBJ1-2, with D perhaps matching TRBD1 (5 bases). This CDR3 is built from 13 residues. CDR1 SGHRS and CDR2 YFSETQ come from the germline V gene. V was pared by 1 base and J by 7 bases, with 11 bases between. DNA for the CDR3: TGCGCCAGCAGCTTGTCGGGGGAATTTGGCTACACCTTC. Encoded protein: CASSLSGEFGYTF.

The V gene is TRBV20-1, the J gene TRBJ1-6; D is possibly TRBD1 (5 bases). The CDR3 has 12 amino acids. In germline, CDR1 is DFQATT, CDR2 SNEGSKA (reference sequence). The CDR3 protein is CSQGKVNSPLHF. CDR3 nucleotides: TGCAGCCAGGGAAAAGTTAATTCACCCCTCCACTTT.

This clonotype was picked up many times. The rearrangement links TRBV9 to TRBJ2-1, with TRBD2 matching over 9 bases. The CDR3 has 16 amino acids. V lost 0 bases and J lost 0; bases outside the gene matches: 1. Germline V gives CDR1 SGDLS, CDR2 YYNGEE. CDR3 region: CASSVVSGSSYNEQFF. CDR3 coding DNA: TGTGCCAGCAGCGTAGTTAGCGGGAGCTCCTACAATGAGCAGTTCTTC. Complete variable domain (other parts from reference TRBV9 and TRBJ2-1): DSGVTQTPKHLITATGQRVTLRCSPRSGDLSVYWYQQSLDQGLQFLIQYYNGEERAKGNILERFSAQQFPDLHSELNLSSLELGDSALYFCASSVVSGSSYNEQFFGPGTRLTVL.

This clonotype has a count of ten or more. This chain uses TRBV3-1 with TRBJ2-4; TRBD2 matches at 8 bases. Germline V gene data show CDR1 as LGHDT and CDR2 as YNNKEL (reference sequence). This CDR3 contains 13 residues. With 3 bases clipped from V and 8 bases from J, the junction kept 3 bases outside the gene matches. The CDR3, as DNA: TGTGCCAGCAGCCAGCGGGGGGTGGACATTCAGTACTTC. Encoded protein: CASSQRGVDIQYF.

The chain is built from TRBV27 and TRBJ1-6, with D possibly matching TRBD1 (5 bases). The V end was cut by 8 bases, the J end by 4 bases, with 12 bases between. CDR1 is MNHEY, CDR2 SMNVEV, per germline (reference sequence). This CDR3 spans 14 amino acids. CDR3: CASCPGGYNSPLHF. CDR3 DNA: TGTGCCAGCTGCCCCGGGGGGTATAATTCACCCCTCCACTTT.

This clonotype was seen more than once but under ten times. The chain employs TRBV9 and TRBJ1-1, with 8 bases aligning to TRBD1. There are 14 residues in the CDR3. Trimming removed 0 bases from V and 5 bases from J; junction bases left unmatched: 3. Looked up from germline, CDR1 is SGDLS and CDR2 is YYNGEE. Written as DNA, the CDR3 is TGTGCCAGCAGCGTAGACAGGGGGAGGACTGAAGCTTTCTTT. Its protein is CASSVDRGRTEAFF. The full variable domain, completed using reference TRBV9 and TRBJ1-1, is DSGVTQTPKHLITATGQRVTLRCSPRSGDLSVYWYQQSLDQGLQFLIQYYNGEERAKGNILERFSAQQFPDLHSELNLSSLELGDSALYFCASSVDRGRTEAFFGQGTRLTVV.

This clonotype came up many times. The CDR3 region is CATSTGTGADTQYF. CDR3 bases: TGTGCCACCAGCACCGGGACAGGGGCAGATACGCAGTATTTT. The chain joins TRBV15 to TRBJ2-3; 10 bases are shared with TRBD1. CDR1 is LNHNV and CDR2 is YYDKDF in the germline V gene (reference sequence). V trimming: 4 bases; J trimming: 4 bases; junction bases outside the gene matches: 2. This CDR3 is built from 14 residues.

The rearrangement joins TRBV7-3 to TRBJ2-3; 8 bases line up with TRBD2. J was trimmed by 6 bases and V by 4 bases; bases with no gene match: 12. CDR3 size: 16 residues. The germline V gene encodes CDR1 SGHTA and CDR2 FQGTGA. CDR3 sequence reads: CASSSGPAGDRDTQYF. The CDR3 bases are TGTGCCAGCAGCTCAGGACCAGCGGGGGACCGGGATACGCAGTATTTT.

This clonotype was detected ten times or more. The rearrangement uses TRBV27 and TRBJ2-3; 9 bases map to TRBD2. V was pared by 5 bases and J by 5 bases, with 11 bases of the junction left unmatched. Per germline, CDR1 MNHEY and CDR2 SMNVEV (reference sequence). The CDR3 loop spans 16 amino acids. The CDR3: CASSPQERGVGDTQYF. CDR3 bases: TGTGCCAGCAGTCCCCAAGAGCGGGGGGTGGGAGATACGCAGTATTTT.

This clonotype showed up just a few times. This chain uses TRBV19 with TRBJ1-6; the D is unclear. Trimming cost V 3 bases and J 7 bases, with 7 bases left between them. CDR1 is LNHDA and CDR2 is SQIVND in the germline V gene (reference sequence). The CDR3 is 13 residues long. In DNA form, the CDR3 reads TGTGCCAGTAGTATCATAGGGAATTCACCCCTCCACTTT. As protein: CASSIIGNSPLHF.

This clonotype was recorded a few times. J is TRBJ1-1 and V is TRBV11-1; D uncertain. With 3 bases removed from V and 7 bases from J, the gap between germline ends came to 9 bases. The CDR3 loop spans 12 amino acids. Germline V gives CDR1 SGHAT, CDR2 FQDESV (reference sequence). The chain's CDR3 is CASSFSQIEAFF. CDR3 bases: TGTGCCAGCAGCTTTTCCCAGATTGAAGCTTTCTTT.

This clonotype was counted at least ten times. The chain joins TRBV6-2 or TRBV6-3 to TRBJ2-2; 7 bases map to TRBD1. Germline lookup yields CDR1 MNHEY and CDR2 SVGEGT. J gave up 3 bases and V 5 bases, and 6 bases lay outside the gene matches. This CDR3 has 15 residues. In DNA form, the CDR3 reads TGTGCCAGCAGTGAGAGACAGGGTTACACCGGGGAGCTGTTTTTT. Translating it yields CASSERQGYTGELFF.

This clonotype was counted ten times or more. V usage is TRBV12-3 or TRBV12-4 and J usage is TRBJ2-5, with 9 bases fitting TRBD2. CDR3 size: 15 residues. Trimming at V came to 6 bases and at J to 1 base, leaving 6 bases not matched to a gene. In DNA, the CDR3 is TGTGCCAGCAGCCCGGGACTAGCCCGCCAAGAGACCCAGTACTTC. This codes for CASSPGLARQETQYF.

The CDR3: CASSLETGDNYGYTF. For the CDR3, the DNA is TGCGCCAGCAGCTTGGAGACAGGGGATAACTATGGCTACACCTTC. The chain uses TRBV5-1 and TRBJ1-2, with 8 bases fitting TRBD1. The germline gives CDR1 SGHRS, CDR2 YFSETQ. Trimming at V came to 0 bases and at J to 1 base, leaving 2 bases not matched to a gene. The CDR3 consists of 15 residues.

This clonotype was counted only a few times. The chain recombines TRBV20-1 with TRBJ2-7; a possible D gene is TRBD1 (5 bases). Trimming took 6 bases from V and 4 from J, leaving 10 bases between them. The CDR3 runs 11 residues. Germline loops: CDR1 DFQATT, CDR2 SNEGSKA (reference sequence). DNA of the CDR3: TGCAGTGCCACGAAGGGGTACGAGCAGTACTTC. Its translation is CSATKGYEQYF.